One and the same sample provided the 25 T cell receptor beta chains below, sequenced in a study of radiation and T cells in renal cell carcinoma. Clones were read by immunoSEQ multiplex PCR, and TCRdb kept only the in-frame ones, dropping some. The sample includes 100,000 to 150,000 clones, over 75% of them seen just once. Time point in this sample: blood 2 weeks post-SBRT. The treatment denotes: 15 Gy SBRT to primary tumor, nephrectomy 4 weeks later. The sample was blood, taken from a patient whose treatment included radiotherapy and nephrectomy. These receptors all come from a man in his forties or fifties with renal cell carcinoma.

This chain joins TRBV9 and TRBJ2-1, with D unresolved. Trimming left V 9 bases short and J 10 bases short, with 8 bases between. Germline V gene data show CDR1 as SGDLS and CDR2 as YYNGEE. The CDR3 is 9 residues long. CDR3 bases: TGTGCCACCTATGAGGAGCAGTTCTTC. Translated, it gives CATYEEQFF. Variable domain in full (rest from reference TRBV9 and TRBJ2-1): DSGVTQTPKHLITATGQRVTLRCSPRSGDLSVYWYQQSLDQGLQFLIQYYNGEERAKGNILERFSAQQFPDLHSELNLSSLELGDSALYFCATYEEQFFGPGTRLTVL.

V gene TRBV5-5 combines with J gene TRBJ2-5; D is perhaps TRBD2 (7 bases). The CDR3 is 15 amino acids. V lost 1 base to trimming and J lost 5 bases, with 15 bases between them. Germline assignment: CDR1 SGHKS and CDR2 YYEKEE (reference sequence). For the CDR3, the DNA is TGTGCCAGCAGCTTGTTCGGGGGGCTTAGGGAGACCCAGTACTTC. Its translation: CASSLFGGLRETQYF.

The J gene is TRBJ2-2, the V gene TRBV5-1; D remains ambiguous. Germline lookup yields CDR1 SGHRS and CDR2 YFSETQ. The CDR3 runs to 16 residues. V lost 0 bases and J 1 base, leaving 10 bases between the germline ends. The CDR3 region has the DNA TGCGCCAGCAGCTTGGCGGGCACCAAGAACACCGGGGAGCTGTTTTTT. Protein product: CASSLAGTKNTGELFF.

The chain employs TRBV4-1 and TRBJ2-7; D gene ambiguous. Germline assignment: CDR1 MGHRA and CDR2 YSYEKL. V was trimmed by 1 base and J by 2 bases, leaving 15 bases between them. The length of the CDR3 is 16 residues. CDR3 sequence (DNA): TGCGCCAGCAGCCAAGGCAATTCAGACTTGACCTACGAGCAGTACTTC. Its protein product is CASSQGNSDLTYEQYF.

V gene TRBV7-8 combines with J gene TRBJ1-2; D is ambiguous. CDR3 size: 13 residues. Per germline, CDR1 SGHVS and CDR2 FQNEAQ. V was shortened by 3 bases and J by 8 bases, with 13 bases between the two germline ends. CDR3 bases: TGTGCCAGCAGCTTGGCCCCTCAATTGGGCTACACCTTC. This sequence encodes CASSLAPQLGYTF.

The J gene is TRBJ1-3, the V gene TRBV2; D is uncertain. The CDR3 runs to 14 residues. Germline CDR1 and CDR2: SNHLY and FYNNEI. Deletions cut 3 bases from V and 1 base from J, with 7 bases between. CDR3 loop: CASSESGSGNTIYF. The DNA for the CDR3 is TGTGCCAGCAGTGAGTCGGGGTCTGGAAACACCATATATTTT. Full variable domain (missing parts from reference TRBV2 and TRBJ1-3): EPEVTQTPSHQVTQMGQEVILRCVPISNHLYFYWYRQILGQKVEFLVSFYNNEISEKSEIFDDQFSVERPDGSNFTLKIRSTKLEDSAMYFCASSESGSGNTIYFGEGSWLTVV.

This clone was recorded a few times. The rearrangement uses TRBV5-8 and TRBJ1-1, with unresolved D. The CDR3 length is 12 residues. Germline assignment: CDR1 SGHTS and CDR2 YDEGEE. The V and J ends lost 1 base and 7 bases respectively, with 8 bases between them. The DNA of the CDR3 is TGTGCCAGCAGCTTGAGTATGGATGAAGCTTTCTTT. Its translation is CASSLSMDEAFF.

The rearrangement links TRBV19 to TRBJ1-3; D remains unclear. The CDR3 is 13 amino acids. Germline loops: CDR1 LNHDA, CDR2 SQIVND (reference sequence). DNA for the CDR3: TGTGCTCTTGTTGGTAGAGCTGGAAACACCATATATTTT. Translation: CALVGRAGNTIYF.

The count of this clone is one. The rearrangement links TRBV11-2 to TRBJ2-7; a possible D gene is TRBD1 (6 bases). The CDR3 consists of 15 residues. The germline V gene encodes CDR1 SGHAT and CDR2 FQNNGV. Trimming stripped 6 bases from V and 2 bases from J, with 17 bases between. The DNA of the CDR3 is TGTGCCAGCAGTCAGGGGTCGGGCGGTACCTACGAGCAGTACTTC. Translating it yields CASSQGSGGTYEQYF. Supplemented by reference TRBV11-2 and TRBJ2-7, the full variable domain reads EAGVAQSPRYKIIEKRQSVAFWCNPISGHATLYWYQQILGQGPKLLIQFQNNGVVDDSQLPKDRFSAERLKGVDSTLKIQPAKLEDSAVYLCASSQGSGGTYEQYFGPGTRLTVT.

This chain links TRBV7-8 with TRBJ1-5; the D is unclear. Trimming shortened V by 1 base and J by 1 base, and 5 bases separated the two germline ends. The CDR3 is made up of 14 amino acids. The germline CDR1 and CDR2 sequences are SGHVS and FQNEAQ. The DNA of the CDR3 is TGTGCCAGCAGCTTAGAAGACAGCAATCAGCCCCAGCATTTT. Amino acids: CASSLEDSNQPQHF.

This CDR3 reads CASSIDLGTEAFF. The DNA for the CDR3 is TGTGCCAGTAGTATAGATTTGGGAACAGAGGCTTTCTTT. V and J are TRBV19 and TRBJ1-1, with D hard to call. This CDR3 spans 13 amino acids. The germline gives CDR1 LNHDA, CDR2 SQIVND (reference sequence). V lost 0 bases to trimming and J lost 11 bases, with 13 bases between them.

This chain links TRBV6-6 with TRBJ2-7; TRBD2 matches 11 bases. The ends lost 4 bases at V and 4 bases at J; junction bases unmatched: 3. From germline, CDR1 is MNHNY and CDR2 SVGAGI (reference sequence). This CDR3 spans 14 amino acids. In DNA form, the CDR3 reads TGTGCCAGCAGTTGGCTAGCGGGAGGTTACGAGCAGTACTTC. The encoded protein is CASSWLAGGYEQYF.

This chain joins TRBV28 and TRBJ2-7, with 7 nucleotides matching TRBD1. CDR3 size: 14 residues. Per the germline V gene, CDR1 is MDHEN and CDR2 is SYDVKM. V was clipped by 6 bases and J by 2 bases; unmatched bases: 7. CDR3 sequence (DNA): TGTGCCAGCAGACCCCAGGGGGTTGCCTACGAGCAGTACTTC. Translated, it gives CASRPQGVAYEQYF.

This clone was seen just once. The J gene is TRBJ1-2, the V gene TRBV21-1; the table gives TRBD1 as D, unverified against the DNA. TRBV21-1 is deemed a pseudogene. This CDR3 contains 15 residues. This chain's CDR3 is CASSKGRTANYGYTF. The DNA of the CDR3 is TGTGCCAGCAGCAAAGGGCGGACAGCTAACTATGGCTACACCTTC.

The chain recombines TRBV2 with TRBJ1-4, with no clear D. The CDR3 length is 15 residues. Looked up from germline, CDR1 is SNHLY and CDR2 is FYNNEI. V lost 4 bases to trimming and J lost 0 bases, with 9 bases between them. The CDR3 DNA reads TGTGCCAGCAGTGCGAGGGAAACAACTAATGAAAAACTGTTTTTT. Its translation is CASSARETTNEKLFF.

The rearrangement uses TRBV5-1 and TRBJ2-5; 7 nucleotides match TRBD2. The CDR3 length is 13 residues. CDR1 SGHRS and CDR2 YFSETQ come from the germline V gene. V shed 4 bases, J shed 4 bases, and the junction held 4 bases outside the gene matches. The chain's CDR3 is CASSDWEGETQYF. The CDR3 nucleotides are TGCGCCAGCAGCGATTGGGAGGGAGAGACCCAGTACTTC.

V is TRBV28 and J is TRBJ2-4; TRBD2 matches 7 bases. Per the germline V gene, CDR1 is MDHEN and CDR2 is SYDVKM. This CDR3 has 15 residues. Losses at the gene ends were 6 bases for V and 7 bases for J; bases not matched to a gene: 12. As DNA, the CDR3 is TGTGCCAGCAGCCCTACGGCGGGGGATATCAACATTCAGTACTTC. This gives the protein CASSPTAGDINIQYF.

This chain uses TRBV29-1 with TRBJ2-3, with 10 nucleotides matching TRBD1. The CDR3 runs to 14 residues. V gave up 7 bases and J gave up 6 bases; unmatched junction bases: 10. CDR1 and CDR2 from the germline V gene are SQVTM and ANQGSEA. The CDR3 here is CSARPDRGSDTQYF. The CDR3 DNA reads as TGCAGCGCCCGGCCGGACAGGGGGTCGGATACGCAGTATTTT.

This clone was picked up one time. The rearrangement joins TRBV7-9 to TRBJ1-2, with D possibly TRBD1 on 6 matching bases. Trimming shortened V by 5 bases and J by 8 bases, and 12 bases separated the two germline ends. Germline CDR1 and CDR2: SEHNR and FQNEAQ (reference sequence). The CDR3 is 12 residues long. The CDR3 DNA reads as TGTGCCAGCAGCCCTCCAGGGGAAGGCTACACCTTC. Translating it yields CASSPPGEGYTF.

This chain joins TRBV2 and TRBJ2-5; 7 positions agree with TRBD2. Germline V gene lookup returns CDR1 SNHLY and CDR2 FYNNEI. This CDR3 is 14 amino acids long. Trimming cost V 6 bases and J 5 bases; bases outside gene matches: 9. CDR3 nucleotide sequence: TGTGCCAGCAGCCGGACTAGTCAGTCCGAGACCCAGTACTTC. Protein sequence: CASSRTSQSETQYF.

This clone was picked up a small number of times. The CDR3 nucleotides are TGCGCCAGCAGCCAAGGCCTCCGGGACAGGGGGCAATCTGGGGCCAACGTCCTGACTTTC. Translated: CASSQGLRDRGQSGANVLTF. The chain joins TRBV4-1 to TRBJ2-6, with 12 nucleotides matching TRBD1. Germline V gives CDR1 MGHRA, CDR2 YSYEKL. The junction had 8 bases not matched to a gene; V was cut back by 1 base and J by 1 base. The CDR3 extends over 20 amino acids.

The rearrangement uses TRBV27 and TRBJ2-2; D gene uncertain. The length of the CDR3 is 14 residues. CDR1 is MNHEY, CDR2 SMNVEV, per germline (reference sequence). V was trimmed by 6 bases and J by 6 bases, leaving 14 bases between them. The CDR3 reads CASREMTDPGELFF. CDR3 nucleotides: TGTGCCAGCAGAGAGATGACTGATCCCGGGGAGCTGTTTTTT.

The chain joins TRBV18 to TRBJ1-2, with a possible D match to TRBD1 (6 bases). The CDR3 contains 16 residues. Germline V gives CDR1 KGHSH, CDR2 LQKENI. V lost 4 bases and J 8 bases, leaving 23 bases between the germline ends. The CDR3 region has the DNA TGTGCCAGCTCACAGCCTAACAGGGTCGGATTCGAGGGCTACACCTTC. Protein product: CASSQPNRVGFEGYTF.

The V and J genes are TRBV29-1 and TRBJ2-1, with D possibly TRBD1 on 5 matching bases. Germline V CDR1 and CDR2: SQVTM, ANQGSEA. The CDR3 loop spans 13 amino acids. V was pared by 1 base and J by 7 bases, with 11 bases between. The CDR3 reads CSVEAQGRNEQFF. The CDR3 DNA sequence: TGCAGCGTTGAAGCCCAGGGTAGGAATGAGCAGTTCTTC.

The chain links TRBV6-5 to TRBJ2-2; D gene ambiguous. Trimming pared 0 bases from V and 6 bases from J, leaving 8 bases between. The CDR3 loop spans 14 amino acids. Germline CDR1 MNHEY, CDR2 SVGAGI. CDR3 DNA sequence: TGTGCCAGCAGTTACTCGAGTGGTGCCGGGGAGCTGTTTTTT. Protein product: CASSYSSGAGELFF.